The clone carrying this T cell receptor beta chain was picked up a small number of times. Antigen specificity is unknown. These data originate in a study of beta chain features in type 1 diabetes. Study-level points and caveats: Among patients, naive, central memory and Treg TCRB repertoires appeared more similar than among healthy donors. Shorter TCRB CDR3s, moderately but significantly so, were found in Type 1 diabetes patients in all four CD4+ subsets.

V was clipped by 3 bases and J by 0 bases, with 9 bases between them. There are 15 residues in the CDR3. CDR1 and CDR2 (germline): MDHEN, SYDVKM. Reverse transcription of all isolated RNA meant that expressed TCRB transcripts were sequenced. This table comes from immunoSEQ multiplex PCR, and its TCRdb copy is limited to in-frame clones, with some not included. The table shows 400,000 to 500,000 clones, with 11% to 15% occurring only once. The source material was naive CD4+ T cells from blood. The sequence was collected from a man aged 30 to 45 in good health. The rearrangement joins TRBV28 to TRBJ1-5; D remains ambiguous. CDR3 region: CASSLWADSNQPQHF. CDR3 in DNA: TGTGCCAGCAGTTTGTGGGCGGATAGCAATCAGCCCCAGCATTTT.